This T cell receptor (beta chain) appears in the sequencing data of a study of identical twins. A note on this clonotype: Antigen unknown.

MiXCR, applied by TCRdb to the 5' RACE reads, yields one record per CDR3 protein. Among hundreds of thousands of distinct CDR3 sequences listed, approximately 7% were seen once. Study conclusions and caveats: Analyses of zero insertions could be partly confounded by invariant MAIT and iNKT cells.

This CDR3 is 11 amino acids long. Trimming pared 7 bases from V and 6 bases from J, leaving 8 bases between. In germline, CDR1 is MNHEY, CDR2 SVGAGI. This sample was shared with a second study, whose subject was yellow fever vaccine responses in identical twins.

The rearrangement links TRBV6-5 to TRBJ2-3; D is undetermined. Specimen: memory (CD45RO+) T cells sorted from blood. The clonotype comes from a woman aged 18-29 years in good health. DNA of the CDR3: TGTGCCAGCACCCACTGGGATACGCAGTATTTT. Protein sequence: CASTHWDTQYF.